The 21 T cell receptor beta chains below all came from one sample that was sequenced in a study of Graves' ophthalmopathy and Graves' hyperthyroidism. Amplifying from RNA transcripts, the study obtained TCR beta CDR3 regions. RT-PCR was first run with HTBI primers, then multiplex PCR in a second round. Via MiXCR, TCRdb re-called the multiplex PCR reads, giving one row per CDR3 protein. The data contain around 1,200,000 distinct CDR3 sequences, about 35% of them singletons. The specimen was peripheral blood or thyroid tissue (not recorded which). All receptors come from an adult man with Graves' hyperthyroidism.

The chain recombines TRBV2 with TRBJ2-5, with 9 bases aligning to TRBD2. Germline V gene lookup returns CDR1 SNHLY and CDR2 FYNNEI. This CDR3 comprises 16 residues. After removal of 1 base from V and 4 bases from J, the junction contained 7 bases not matched to a gene. The CDR3 DNA follows: TGTGCCAGCAGTGAAGGTTTGCGGGGGGGTTTAGAGACCCAGTACTTC. This codes for CASSEGLRGGLETQYF.

This chain links TRBV14 with TRBJ1-1; unclear D gene. The CDR3 runs to 12 residues. Trimming left V 0 bases short and J 9 bases short, with 8 bases between. Per germline, CDR1 SGHDN and CDR2 FVKESK. Here the CDR3 DNA reads TGTGCCAGCAGCCAAGATAACGAGAAAGCTTTCTTT. It specifies CASSQDNEKAFF.

The rearrangement links TRBV6-5 to TRBJ2-7; weak D call: TRBD2 (5 bases). CDR1 is MNHEY and CDR2 is SVGAGI in the germline V gene. The CDR3 has 14 residues. V gave up 0 bases and J gave up 3 bases, with 9 bases separating them. CDR3 sequence: CASSYSLGNYEQYF. Here the CDR3 DNA reads TGTGCCAGCAGTTACTCACTAGGAAACTACGAGCAGTACTTC.

This clonotype came up once. Possible read error: a much larger clone is one base away. The V gene is TRBV10-3, the J gene TRBJ1-5; D gene ambiguous. Germline V gene data show CDR1 as ENHRY and CDR2 as SYGVKD. The CDR3 consists of 14 residues. Trimming took off 4 bases at V and 3 bases at J, with 10 bases between the two ends. Written as DNA, the CDR3 is TGTGCCATCAGTGGAGGGATTCCCAATCAGCCCCAGCATTTT. Its translation is CAISGGIPNQPQHF.

Concerning this clonotype: It is unclear where the CDR3 begins or ends on the DNA, so no DNA is shown, and the CDR3 is as TCRdb lists it. This chain joins TRBV7-7 and TRBJ2-5; the table gives TRBD1 as D, unverified against the DNA. Germline V gene data show CDR1 as SSHAT and CDR2 as FNYEAQ (reference sequence). The CDR3 comprises 13 residues, both ends counted. CDR3 sequence: CACSVDREETQYF.

This clonotype showed up many times. The chain has TRBV25-1 and TRBJ1-2, with unresolved D. Deletions cut 3 bases from V and 0 bases from J, with 11 bases between. The CDR3 runs to 15 residues. The germline V gene has CDR1 MGHDK and CDR2 SYGVNS. CDR3: CASSEGLVPNYGYTF. In nucleotides, the CDR3 is TGTGCCAGCAGTGAGGGGTTAGTGCCTAACTATGGCTACACCTTC.

This clonotype was recorded at least ten times. V and J are TRBV11-2 and TRBJ1-5; 8 bases are a match to TRBD1. The germline V gene encodes CDR1 SGHAT and CDR2 FQNNGV. With 5 bases clipped from V and 7 bases from J, the junction kept 4 bases outside the gene matches. The CDR3 spans 13 residues. CDR3 sequence (DNA): TGTGCCAGCAGCCTACGACAGGGGCAGCCCCAGCATTTT. This translates into CASSLRQGQPQHF.

This clonotype was detected a few times. The genes are TRBV10-3 and TRBJ1-2, with a weak D call TRBD1 (5 bases). Trimming removed 10 bases from V and 1 base from J, with 13 bases in between. This CDR3 is 13 amino acids long. Germline V lookup: CDR1 ENHRY, CDR2 SYGVKD. This CDR3 reads CASAAGINYGYTF. The CDR3 region has the DNA TGTGCCAGTGCGGCAGGGATTAACTATGGCTACACCTTC.

CDR3 DNA: TGCAGCGTTGGGGGGGTAGGTCAGCCCCAGCATTTT. Amino acid sequence: CSVGGVGQPQHF. The chain carries TRBV29-1 and TRBJ1-5; a weak D match, TRBD1 (5 bases). Trimming took 4 bases from V and 6 from J, leaving 10 bases between them. CDR3 length equals 12 residues. The germline V gene encodes CDR1 SQVTM and CDR2 ANQGSEA.

On this clonotype: The conserved phenylalanine or tryptophan is not found at the CDR3 terminus, so this likely reflects a read error. This chain uses TRBV25-1 with TRBJ2-5; no clear D. V dropped 5 bases and J dropped 5 bases, with 6 bases sitting between them. Per germline, CDR1 MGHDK and CDR2 SYGVNS. The CDR3 spans 11 residues. Here the CDR3 DNA reads TGTGCCAGCAGTTATTCGGAGACCCAGTACCTC. Translated: CASSYSETQYL.

This clonotype has a count of ten or more. The V call is TRBV7-9, the J call TRBJ2-7; the D is unclear. Germline V lookup: CDR1 SEHNR, CDR2 FQNEAQ (reference sequence). The length of the CDR3 is 15 residues. V was clipped by 2 bases and J by 0 bases, with 11 bases between them. The CDR3 reads CASSLPGRDSYEQYF. CDR3 bases: TGTGCCAGCAGCTTACCGGGTAGAGACTCCTACGAGCAGTACTTC.

The genes are TRBV9 and TRBJ1-6; D may be TRBD1 (5 bases). The CDR3 consists of 14 residues. Germline CDR1 SGDLS, CDR2 YYNGEE. Deletions cut 1 base from V and 11 bases from J, with 13 bases between. CDR3 sequence: CASSVTGTNAPLHF. DNA of the CDR3: TGTGCCAGCAGCGTAACCGGGACGAACGCACCCCTCCACTTT.

This clonotype was found a few times. This rearrangement joins TRBV20-1 to TRBJ2-7, with a possible D match to TRBD2 (5 bases). The CDR3 is 16 residues long. Germline CDR1 DFQATT, CDR2 SNEGSKA (reference sequence). Trimming stripped 4 bases from V and 3 bases from J, with 22 bases between. The CDR3 DNA reads TGCAGTGCTAAGGCCCCCTCGGGTGGCGGGCGCTACGAGCAGTACTTC. This sequence encodes CSAKAPSGGGRYEQYF.

This clonotype came up a few times. The chain is built from TRBV13 and TRBJ2-2; maybe TRBD2 (6 bases). This CDR3 contains 16 residues. Germline V gene lookup returns CDR1 PRHDT and CDR2 FYEKMQ (reference sequence). V gave up 2 bases and J gave up 2 bases, with 12 bases separating them. DNA for the CDR3: TGTGCCAGCAGCTTACCCCGGGACTCAAACACCGGGGAGCTGTTTTTT. Translating gives CASSLPRDSNTGELFF.

This clonotype was recorded at least ten times. The chain employs TRBV6-4 and TRBJ1-1; tentative D call: TRBD1 (6 bases). V lost 1 base to trimming and J lost 4 bases, with 13 bases between them. The germline CDR1 and CDR2 sequences are MRHNA and SNTAGT. This CDR3 has 15 amino acids. The CDR3 coding sequence is TGTGCCAGCAGTGACTGGGGGGGCCTGGGCACTGAAGCTTTCTTT. Encoded protein: CASSDWGGLGTEAFF.

A note on this clonotype: A much larger clone differs by one base, so this may be a read error. This chain links TRBV20-1 with TRBJ1-2; 9 nucleotides agree with TRBD1. CDR3 size: 16 residues. The germline gives CDR1 DFQATT, CDR2 SNEGSKA (reference sequence). With 4 bases clipped from V and 4 bases from J, the junction kept 13 bases outside the gene matches. CDR3 nucleotide sequence: TGCAGTGCTATGGAACGAGACAGGGGGTGGTTCTATGGCTACACCTTC. This codes for CSAMERDRGWFYGYTF.

This clonotype occurred a few times. The chain recombines TRBV6-5 with TRBJ1-1; weak D call: TRBD1 (6 bases). The germline V and J ends were trimmed by 9 bases and 13 bases, with 27 bases remaining between them. Germline CDR1 and CDR2: MNHEY and SVGAGI. This CDR3 is built from 14 residues. The CDR3 loop is CASHPLGALAHVFF. In DNA form, the CDR3 reads TGTGCCAGTCACCCCTTGGGGGCACTTGCCCATGTTTTCTTT.

Many counts were recorded for this clonotype. The chain recombines TRBV5-4 with TRBJ2-5; the D call may be TRBD1 or TRBD2 (6 bases each). Trimming stripped 2 bases from V and 5 bases from J, with 19 bases between. Germline loops: CDR1 SGHNT, CDR2 YYREEE (reference sequence). The CDR3 loop spans 16 amino acids. CDR3 sequence: CASSFVPGDAGETQYF. The CDR3, as DNA: TGTGCCAGCAGCTTTGTACCAGGGGATGCGGGGGAGACCCAGTACTTC.

The table lists this clonotype with many counts. The genes are TRBV5-6 and TRBJ2-5; 7 positions match TRBD2. Trimming took 2 bases from V and 4 from J; bases not matched to a gene: 14. This CDR3 spans 17 amino acids. CDR1 and CDR2 (germline): SGHDT, YYEEEE. In DNA form, the CDR3 reads TGTGCCAGCAGCTTATCACATGGGACTTCGGGGGGAGAGACCCAGTACTTC. Translated, it gives CASSLSHGTSGGETQYF.

Remarks on this clonotype: Possible read error: a much larger clone is one base away. This chain joins TRBV20-1 and TRBJ2-7; D tentatively reads TRBD1 or TRBD2 (7 bases each). The germline V gene encodes CDR1 DFQATT and CDR2 SNEGSKA (reference sequence). The CDR3 is made up of 14 amino acids. V was shortened by 4 bases and J by 3 bases, with 16 bases between the two germline ends. As DNA, the CDR3 is TGCAGTGCTACCCAGGGGGGGAGTCACTACGAGCAGTACTTC. This translates into CSATQGGSHYEQYF.

This clonotype was recorded many times. This chain links TRBV24-1 with TRBJ2-2; no clear D gene. V was trimmed by 3 bases and J by 0 bases, leaving 13 bases between them. There are 17 residues in the CDR3. Germline V gene sequence: CDR1 KGHDR, CDR2 SFDVKD. The CDR3 spells CATSDLTEYSNTGELFF. The CDR3 nucleotides read TGTGCCACCAGTGATCTAACAGAGTATTCGAACACCGGGGAGCTGTTTTTT.